This TCR beta chain was identified in a study of blood T cell repertoires in COVID-19. Study-level background: The samples span acute and convalescent COVID-19 from the United States, Italy and Spain. PBMCs, B-cell-depleted T cells, or T cells were the source of the cDNA or gDNA that made up the material.

Per the original methods: Estimated nucleated cell counts came from reference gene primer amplification. Assay: immunoSEQ multiplex PCR; the TCRdb copy retains only in-frame clones and omits some. The DNA gave D and trimming, while V, J and clone size come from that table. This sample has around 170,000 clones, with about 91% found just once. The CDR3 spans 13 residues. The germline gives CDR1 MNHEY, CDR2 SVGAGI. Trimming removed 2 bases at V and 6 bases at J, with 10 bases between. The source of this sequence is a woman aged 25 to 39 with acute or convalescent COVID-19. The chain couples TRBV6-5 to TRBJ1-1; TRBD1 is a possible D gene (6 bases). Sequenced input: peripheral blood. CDR3 bases: TGTGCCAGCAGTTACAGGGGGATGCCTGAAGCTTTCTTT. Its protein is CASSYRGMPEAFF.